These 19 T cell receptor beta chains came from one sample sequenced in a study of blood T cell repertoires in COVID-19. The protocol was immunoSEQ multiplex PCR, while the TCRdb copy is restricted to in-frame clones and leaves out a portion. The sample lists 250,000 to 300,000 clones, around 90% occurring once. The sample comprised PBMCs or T cells enriched from blood (not recorded which). The receptor set was obtained from a woman between 40 and 50 years old with acute COVID-19.

This clone has just one count. The chain combines TRBV21-1 with TRBJ1-5; the table gives TRBD1 as D, unverified against the DNA. TRBV21-1 is tagged as a pseudogene. The CDR3 loop spans 19 amino acids. CDR3 bases: TGTGCCAGCAGCAAACCCTCCGTGGGGGCCCAAAGGACAGGGAAGCCCCAGCATTTT. It encodes CASSKPSVGAQRTGKPQHF.

V gene TRBV12-3 or TRBV12-4 combines with J gene TRBJ1-4; D call uncertain. The V and J ends lost 8 bases and 8 bases respectively, with 6 bases between them. CDR3 length equals 10 residues. CDR3: CASPFEKLFF. CDR3 DNA: TGTGCCAGCCCCTTCGAAAAACTGTTTTTT.

Regarding this clone: Within the sample, other DNA sequences also encode this same CDR3. The V call is TRBV7-9, the J call TRBJ2-7, with 8 positions matching TRBD2. The CDR3 loop spans 15 amino acids. Germline V gives CDR1 SEHNR, CDR2 FQNEAQ (reference sequence). V trimming: 3 bases; J trimming: 3 bases; junction bases outside the gene matches: 7. CDR3 bases: TGTGCCAGCAGCTTGGGCGGGGGGCCTCACTACGAGCAGTACTTC. This gives the protein CASSLGGGPHYEQYF.

A few counts support this clone. The chain is built from TRBV6-5 and TRBJ2-1, with 11 bases identical to TRBD2. The ends lost 2 bases at V and 3 bases at J; junction bases unmatched: 0. The CDR3 is 15 residues long. CDR1 is MNHEY, CDR2 SVGAGI, per germline. The CDR3 DNA reads TGTGCCAGCAGTTACACTAGCGGGGGCTACAATGAGCAGTTCTTC. The encoded protein is CASSYTSGGYNEQFF.

The CDR3 protein is CASSQGGHWVLGDTQYF. As DNA, the CDR3 is TGTGCCAGCAGCCAAGGGGGCCATTGGGTGCTGGGAGATACGCAGTATTTT. V gene TRBV3-1 (or the pseudogene TRBV3-2) combines with J gene TRBJ2-3, with D perhaps matching TRBD1 (5 bases). CDR3 length: 17 amino acids. CDR1 is LGHDT, CDR2 YNNKEL, per germline (reference sequence). The V gene lost 1 base and the J gene lost 5 bases, with 19 bases spanning the gap.

The J gene is TRBJ2-5, the V gene TRBV28; D gene ambiguous. Trimming left V 3 bases short and J 3 bases short, with 23 bases between. The germline V gene has CDR1 MDHEN and CDR2 SYDVKM. CDR3 length: 18 amino acids. The CDR3 spells CASSFLRFSSSLKETQYF. As DNA, the CDR3 is TGTGCCAGCAGTTTTCTTAGATTTAGTTCCTCCCTAAAAGAGACCCAGTACTTC.

The rearrangement joins TRBV7-9 to TRBJ2-1; 9 bases match TRBD2. The germline V gene has CDR1 SEHNR and CDR2 FQNEAQ (reference sequence). J lost 5 bases, V lost 1 base, and 9 bases had no gene match. This CDR3 comprises 17 residues. The CDR3 reads CASSLVSIAGANNEQFF. CDR3 nucleotide sequence: TGTGCCAGCAGCTTAGTTTCCATAGCGGGGGCAAACAATGAGCAGTTCTTC.

V is TRBV21-1 and J is TRBJ2-2; the DNA was not used to check the table's D call, TRBD2. TRBV21-1 is a recognized pseudogene. CDR3 length: 19 amino acids. CDR3 protein: CASSKERLAGGGDTGELFF. CDR3 sequence (DNA): TGTGCCAGCAGCAAAGAGAGGCTAGCGGGGGGTGGGGACACCGGGGAGCTGTTTTTT.

The rearrangement links TRBV6-1 to TRBJ2-7, with D possibly matching TRBD1 (6 bases). Germline CDR1 and CDR2: MNHNS and SASEGT. Trimming removed 3 bases from V and 3 bases from J, with 9 bases in between. This CDR3 has 13 residues. The CDR3 protein is CASSEGHLYEQYF. In DNA form, the CDR3 reads TGTGCCAGCAGTGAGGGACACCTCTACGAGCAGTACTTC.

CDR3 in DNA: TGTGCCAGCAGTTACAAGCGGAACACTGAAGCTTTCTTT. It translates to CASSYKRNTEAFF. The J gene is TRBJ1-1, the V gene TRBV6-5; D is uncertain. Per the germline V gene, CDR1 is MNHEY and CDR2 is SVGAGI. The CDR3 totals 13 residues. Trimming pared 2 bases from V and 1 base from J, leaving 5 bases between.

The gene calls are TRBV7-3 and TRBJ2-5; D is possibly TRBD2 (5 bases). CDR1 is SGHTA, CDR2 FQGTGA, per germline. The CDR3 runs to 13 residues. The ends were cut back, 4 bases at V and 4 bases at J, with 10 bases in the middle. In DNA, the CDR3 is TGTGCCAGCAGCTCGGGATTCTTAGAGACCCAGTACTTC. Translation: CASSSGFLETQYF.

This clone was observed once. The chain employs TRBV19 and TRBJ1-5, with 12 bases fitting TRBD1. The CDR3 covers 19 residues. Germline V gene sequence: CDR1 LNHDA, CDR2 SQIVND (reference sequence). V lost 3 bases and J lost 0; bases outside the gene matches: 9. The CDR3 spells CASSIRGQGAGVSNQPQHF. In DNA, the CDR3 is TGTGCCAGTAGTATTCGGGGACAGGGGGCAGGTGTTAGCAATCAGCCCCAGCATTTT.

V gene TRBV12-5 combines with J gene TRBJ1-2, with D possibly matching TRBD1 (6 bases). Per germline, CDR1 LGHNT and CDR2 FRNRAP. This CDR3 has 13 residues. The V end was cut by 2 bases, the J end by 10 bases, with 14 bases between. CDR3 sequence: CASGLSGTRSYTF. In nucleotides, the CDR3 is TGTGCTAGTGGTTTGTCCGGGACACGGTCCTACACCTTC.

The genes are TRBV4-3 and TRBJ2-3; TRBD2 aligns across 7 bases. The V segment lost 1 base and the J segment 6 bases; nucleotides outside the gene matches: 7. There are 15 residues in the CDR3. Germline CDR1 reads LGHNA; CDR2 reads YSLEER. CDR3 sequence: CASSQGGGLEDTQYF. The CDR3 bases are TGCGCCAGCAGCCAAGGCGGGGGTCTGGAGGATACGCAGTATTTT.

This chain connects TRBV28 to TRBJ2-3; 16 positions match TRBD2. V gave up 2 bases and J gave up 10 bases; unmatched junction bases: 12. The CDR3 runs to 18 residues. CDR1 is MDHEN and CDR2 is SYDVKM in the germline V gene. CDR3 sequence reads: CASSLVGLAGGSLSSQYF. DNA of the CDR3: TGTGCCAGCAGTTTAGTGGGACTAGCGGGGGGGTCCCTTTCGTCGCAGTATTTT.

The chain is built from TRBV6-2 or TRBV6-3 and TRBJ1-1; weak D call: TRBD1 (5 bases). The CDR3 covers 12 residues. Per germline, CDR1 MNHEY and CDR2 SVGEGT. V was cut by 4 bases and J by 6 bases, with 9 bases left in between. The CDR3 DNA sequence: TGTGCCAGCAGTTGGGGCGGATCTGAAGCTTTCTTT. Amino acid sequence: CASSWGGSEAFF.

The chain links TRBV3-1 (or the pseudogene TRBV3-2) to TRBJ2-7, with D possibly being TRBD2 (5 bases). The V end lost 0 bases, the J end lost 2 bases, and 14 bases lay between the germline ends. The CDR3 totals 16 residues. Germline CDR1 LGHDT, CDR2 YNNKEL (reference sequence). CDR3 nucleotides: TGTGCCAGCAGCCAAGAAGTCGGGCAGACTACCTACGAGCAGTACTTC. Protein: CASSQEVGQTTYEQYF.

The V and J genes are TRBV13 and TRBJ2-7; TRBD2 matches at 12 bases. The CDR3 extends over 16 amino acids. J was trimmed by 0 bases and V by 4 bases; bases with no gene match: 4. Germline lookup yields CDR1 PRHDT and CDR2 FYEKMQ (reference sequence). This CDR3 reads CASSSRTSGVSYEQYF. CDR3 bases: TGTGCCAGCAGCTCCCGGACTAGCGGGGTCTCCTACGAGCAGTACTTC. The entire variable domain, with the rest obtained from reference TRBV13 and TRBJ2-7, is as follows: AAGVIQSPRHLIKEKRETATLKCYPIPRHDTVYWYQQGPGQDPQFLISFYEKMQSDKGSIPDRFSAQQFSDYHSELNMSSLELGDSALYFCASSSRTSGVSYEQYFGPGTRLTVT.

The J gene is TRBJ1-2, the V gene TRBV11-2, with D hard to call. V gave up 5 bases and J gave up 3 bases, with 10 bases separating them. Germline V lookup: CDR1 SGHAT, CDR2 FQNNGV. The CDR3 spans 13 residues. CDR3 bases: TGTGCCAGCAGCCGAACATATGACTATGGCTACACCTTC. It specifies CASSRTYDYGYTF.